Below, 19 T cell receptor beta chains from the same sample are listed, as sequenced in a study of blood T cells in healthy people across ages. Primed by a sample-barcoded 5' primer and a J-beta primer mix, a second PCR proceeded for about 7 to 11 cycles. TCRdb redid the calling of the 5' RACE reads with MiXCR, one entry per CDR3 protein. The sample yields about 640,000 distinct CDR3 sequences, approximately 30% seen once. Sequenced material: blood. All receptors come from an elderly woman in good health.

Of note for this clonotype: Given the absence of the conserved phenylalanine or tryptophan at the CDR3 end, a read error is likely. The limits of the CDR3 on the DNA are not certain, so only TCRdb's listed CDR3 is given. This chain connects TRBV20-1 to TRBJ2-3. Counting both end residues, the CDR3 totals 11 amino acids. CDR1 is DFQATT, CDR2 SNEGSKA, per germline (reference sequence). CDR3 residues: CSARSPTKQYS.

Comments on this clonotype: One end of the junction varies from germline; a read error may be responsible. The rearrangement uses TRBV27 and TRBJ2-7; D call uncertain. This CDR3 has 14 amino acids. The germline V gene has CDR1 MNHEY and CDR2 SMNVEV (reference sequence). The CDR3 is CASRANPISYEQDF. In nucleotides, the CDR3 is TGTGCCAGCAGGGCGAACCCAATATCCTACGAGCAGGACTTC.

There are a few counts of this clonotype. The chain links TRBV20-1 to TRBJ1-1; 9 bases agree with TRBD1. Germline loops: CDR1 DFQATT, CDR2 SNEGSKA (reference sequence). CDR3 size: 17 residues. Germline trimming cut 1 base from V and 0 bases from J; bases unmatched to any gene: 9. The CDR3 nucleotides are TGCAGTGCTAGAGGGGGACAGGGCGGTCTGATGAACACTGAAGCTTTCTTT. It yields the protein CSARGGQGGLMNTEAFF.

The chain recombines TRBV20-1 with TRBJ2-7, with D tentatively TRBD1 (6 bases). With the DNA end fitting TRBJ2-4 better, the J assignment may be wrong. The CDR3 is made up of 13 amino acids. Germline CDR1 DFQATT, CDR2 SNEGSKA (reference sequence). In DNA form, the CDR3 reads TGCAGTGCTAGAGATTCAGGGGTTCACATTCAGTACTTC. This translates into CSARDSGVHIQYF.

The rearrangement links TRBV19 to TRBJ2-4; D is perhaps TRBD1 or TRBD2 (6 bases each). This CDR3 region has 19 residues. V lost 6 bases to trimming and J lost 1 base, with 25 bases between them. Germline CDR1 and CDR2: LNHDA and SQIVND (reference sequence). CDR3 amino acids: CASSQATSGADFAKNIQYF. The CDR3 bases are TGTGCCAGTAGCCAGGCCACTTCGGGGGCTGATTTTGCCAAAAACATTCAGTACTTC. Filled out from reference TRBV19 and TRBJ2-4, the complete variable domain reads DGGITQSPKYLFRKEGQNVTLSCEQNLNHDAMYWYRQDPGQGLRLIYYSQIVNDFQKGDIAEGYSVSREKKESFPLTVTSAQKNPTAFYLCASSQATSGADFAKNIQYFGAGTRLSVL.

This clonotype was seen a single time. This may come from a read error, since a much larger clone is one base off. The chain links TRBV12-3 or TRBV12-4 to TRBJ2-1; 9 nucleotides match TRBD1. The CDR3 has 14 amino acids. The CDR3 loop reads CARSLGTGFDEQFF. The CDR3, as DNA: TGTGCCCGCAGTTTAGGGACAGGGTTCGATGAGCAGTTCTTC.

Concerning this clonotype: This clone may be a read error of a much larger clone one base away. The chain has TRBV7-2 and TRBJ2-5; TRBD2 might be the D (6 bases). The CDR3 is 15 residues long. V was shortened by 0 bases and J by 11 bases, with 19 bases between the two germline ends. Germline loops: CDR1 SGHTA, CDR2 FQGNSA. The chain's CDR3 is CASSLAPSGGREQYF. The CDR3 DNA is TGTGCCAGCAGCTTAGCGCCGTCCGGGGGTCGTGAGCAGTACTTC.

Turning to this clonotype: A read error may be the cause here, since a much bigger clone is one base away. The chain recombines TRBV6-2 or TRBV6-3 with TRBJ2-7, with 7 bases matching TRBD1. Germline CDR1 MNHEY, CDR2 SVGEGT. The CDR3 is made up of 12 amino acids. CDR3 amino acids: CAGRDRLDEQYV. CDR3 coding DNA: TGTGCCGGCAGGGACAGACTGGACGAGCAGTACGTC.

The table lists this clonotype with a few counts. The chain employs TRBV3-1 and TRBJ1-1; D is undetermined. The CDR3 extends over 13 amino acids. The V gene's germline CDR1 is LGHDT and CDR2 YNNKEL (reference sequence). Deletions cut 4 bases from V and 4 bases from J, with 10 bases between. In DNA form, the CDR3 reads TGTGCCAGCAGCCTGATTAGAGGCACTGAAGCTTTCTTT. It codes for CASSLIRGTEAFF.

The rearrangement joins TRBV19 to TRBJ1-1; TRBD1 agrees at 10 bases. V lost 5 bases, J lost 5 bases, and 8 bases stayed unmatched. The germline gives CDR1 LNHDA, CDR2 SQIVND (reference sequence). The CDR3 consists of 15 residues. CDR3 amino acids: CASSVRDRGGTEAFF. In DNA form, the CDR3 reads TGTGCCAGTAGTGTCCGGGACAGGGGTGGTACTGAAGCTTTCTTT.

This clonotype showed up just a few times. Germline is not matched at one junction end, which may reflect a read error. The V and J genes are TRBV7-7 and TRBJ2-1, with a possible D match to TRBD2 (6 bases). The CDR3 is 13 residues long. The germline CDR1 and CDR2 sequences are SSHAT and FNYEAQ (reference sequence). In nucleotides, the CDR3 is TGTGCTAGCAGCTCGACTAGTCGCAATGAGCAGTTCTTC. Translated, it gives CASSSTSRNEQFF.

This chain connects TRBV10-3 to TRBJ2-3; 11 bases are a match to TRBD2. The germline gives CDR1 ENHRY, CDR2 SYGVKD. CDR3 size: 17 residues. With V trimmed by 5 bases and J by 3 bases, 10 bases remained unmatched. CDR3 nucleotide sequence: TGTGCCATCAGTTCAATAGCGGGAGGGCCGAGAACAGATACGCAGTATTTT. Encoded protein: CAISSIAGGPRTDTQYF.

V is TRBV4-1 and J is TRBJ2-1, with TRBD1 matching over 9 bases. V dropped 4 bases and J dropped 7; count of bases not matched to a gene: 11. This CDR3 has 16 residues. Per the germline V gene, CDR1 is MGHRA and CDR2 is YSYEKL. The CDR3 sequence: CASSRPGTGINNEQFF. The CDR3 DNA follows: TGCGCCAGCAGCCGGCCCGGGACAGGGATAAATAATGAGCAGTTCTTC.

The chain has TRBV6-5 and TRBJ1-5; the D gene is possibly TRBD1 (6 bases). Germline CDR1 MNHEY, CDR2 SVGAGI. Between the trimmed V and J ends, which lost 8 bases and 0 bases, there was a span of 14 bases. The CDR3 runs 15 residues. The CDR3 DNA is TGTGCCAGCGGGGGCACTAGGACTAGCAATCAGCCCCAGCATTTT. It yields the protein CASGGTRTSNQPQHF.

In this sample, this clonotype turned up a few times. A much bigger clone sits one base away, suggesting this may be a read error. This sequence joins TRBV29-1 and TRBJ2-7, with D perhaps matching TRBD2 (5 bases). Deletions cut 1 base from V and 7 bases from J, with 14 bases between. Germline assignment: CDR1 SQVTM and CDR2 ANQGSEA. This CDR3 is 13 amino acids long. The CDR3 sequence: CSVEGLAKNEQYF. CDR3 bases: TGCAGCGTTGAAGGGCTAGCTAAGAATGAGCAGTACTTC.

The chain employs TRBV7-2 and TRBJ2-5, with a tentative D call TRBD2 (5 bases). This CDR3 region has 16 residues. Germline V gene sequence: CDR1 SGHTA, CDR2 FQGNSA. Trimming pared 5 bases from V and 7 bases from J, leaving 23 bases between. The CDR3 coding sequence is TGTGCCAGCAGCCGGGGAGTGAGGGCTGGTCGAGGGACCCAGTACTTC. Translation: CASSRGVRAGRGTQYF.

Worth noting for this clonotype: Being one base from a much bigger clone, this may be a read error. The CDR3 nucleotides are TGTGCCAGCAGTTGGGACCGAAGATATAATTCACCCCCCCACTTT. Translation: CASSWDRRYNSPPHF. This chain uses TRBV6-5 with TRBJ1-6; TRBD1 is a possible D gene (5 bases). This CDR3 has 15 amino acids. CDR1 and CDR2 from the germline V gene are MNHEY and SVGAGI.

This clonotype occurred a few times. CDR3 sequence: CASGLGASGGVAKNIQYF. CDR3 sequence (DNA): TGTGCTAGTGGTTTAGGGGCTAGCGGGGGAGTAGCCAAAAACATTCAGTACTTC. This chain uses TRBV12-5 with TRBJ2-4, with 10 bases aligning to TRBD2. CDR3 length: 18 residues. V shed 3 bases, J shed 0 bases, and the junction held 8 bases outside the gene matches. CDR1 is LGHNT, CDR2 FRNRAP, per germline. The complete variable domain, with remaining parts taken from reference TRBV12-5 and TRBJ2-4, reads DARVTQTPRHKVTEMGQEVTMRCQPILGHNTVFWYRQTMMQGLELLAYFRNRAPLDDSGMPKDRFSAEMPDATLATLKIQPSEPRDSAVYFCASGLGASGGVAKNIQYFGAGTRLSVL.

Ten or more counts support this clonotype. The chain carries TRBV6-6 and TRBJ2-7; D is tentatively TRBD1 or TRBD2 (5 bases each). The CDR3 is 15 amino acids. V was clipped by 6 bases and J by 7 bases, with 22 bases between them. The germline gives CDR1 MNHNY, CDR2 SVGAGI (reference sequence). CDR3 sequence: CASRAWGSGAREQYF. DNA for the CDR3: TGTGCCAGCAGAGCATGGGGGTCTGGGGCCAGAGAGCAGTACTTC.